This T cell receptor beta chain was sequenced in a study of T-cell reconstitution after alpha-beta-depleted transplantation in children. Preparation of the TCRbeta library used unique molecular identifiers. Using its own MiXCR run on the PCR reads, TCRdb lists one record per CDR3 protein. This sample has some 350,000 distinct CDR3 sequences, with around a tenth found just once. The sequencing used PBMCs from the stem cell graft donor, collected from the stem cell graft. The sequence was collected from a human donor who donated a stem cell graft to a child with acute lymphoblastic leukemia.

CDR3 sequence (DNA): TGTGCCACCAGTGGTCAAGCCGGGACAGGGGGAAGCAATGAGCAGTTCTTC. Protein sequence: CATSGQAGTGGSNEQFF. The chain carries TRBV24-1 and TRBJ2-1, with 11 nucleotides matching TRBD1. CDR3 length: 17 residues. Losses at the gene ends were 5 bases for V and 6 bases for J; bases not matched to a gene: 11. CDR1 and CDR2 from the germline V gene are KGHDR and SFDVKD.